Here is one TCR beta chain with its context. Its antigen specificity is not known. Per-nucleotide qualities are absent, and no much larger clonotype sits a single base away. The immunoSEQ Assay, a bias-controlled multiplex PCR, was used to amplify TCRbeta CDR3 regions from genomic DNA. The original methods were these. Nucleated cell counts per sample were estimated from amplification of reference gene primers within the assay. To quantify the absolute abundance of each unique TCRbeta CDR3 rearrangement, sequence reads were collapsed and filtered. For each sample, productive Simpson clonality was calculated as the square root of Simpson's diversity index over productive rearrangements. Imported from immuneACCESS, the table was reduced by TCRdb to in-frame sequences with V and J called. These copies leave out some clones; in studies compared against another copy, an unresolved V gene accounts for under half, and the cause of the remainder is not known. V and J calls and clone size are as listed in that table; D and trimming were resolved from the DNA. The sample table lists some 350,000 clones, 75% to 90% of them with a count of one. 0.9% to 1.1% of the sample goes to the ten largest clones.

This sample stems from a study of blood T cell repertoires in COVID-19 (dated by TCRdb to 2020 to 2022). In the study overall: The collaborator samples originated in the United States, Italy and Spain and spanned the acute and convalescent phases of COVID-19. The prospective study material was composed of cDNA or gDNA derived from T cells, B-cell-depleted T cells, or PBMCs. The dataset comprised deeply sampled blood TCRbeta repertoires from subjects exposed to, actively infected with, or recovered from COVID-19. The repertoires were made available in a free public database intended to serve as a resource for research on the immune response to SARS-CoV-2. The samples were drawn from the first 160 participants of the ongoing ImmuneRACE study and from 1,200 or so subjects provided by 6 global collaborators. Nearly every sample came with metadata listing a de-identified subject ID, COVID-19 status, age in years and sex. Where available, HLA class I and class II types were obtained from metadata supplied by the sample provider rather than from assay-based typing. General study outcomes and caveats: How much clinical and demographic metadata was included differed by source and by participant, and the metadata was provided uncurated.

Participants in the prospective study were aged 18 to 89 years, lived in some 24 United States geographic areas, and enrolled through a virtual design. In the prospective study, cohorts were assigned on the basis of participant-reported clinical history obtained from a screening survey and a study questionnaire. Recovered participants in ImmuneRACE Cohort 3 were defined by two consecutive negative NP/OP PCR tests, clearance by a healthcare professional, or resolution of symptoms. In the prospective study, mobile phlebotomists collected whole blood, serum and a nasopharyngeal or oropharyngeal swab from each participant. Additional blood draws and questionnaires over a 2-month period could optionally be provided by prospective study participants. Prospective study blood samples were shipped either frozen or at room temperature before DNA extraction. The specimen sequenced was PBMCs or T cells enriched from blood (not recorded which). The sequence derives from a man aged 18 to 35 who had recovered from COVID-19.

In nucleotide form, the sequence is TGTGCCAGCAGCGTAGGACAGGACAAAGCGTTGCAGTACTTC. Its translation reads: CASSVGQDKALQYF. This sequence uses TRBV9 and TRBJ2-7; TRBD1 is a possible D gene, resting on 6 matching bases. V loses 0 bases of germline sequence and J loses 9 bases, and the interval between the two ends is 16 bases. Including cysteine and phenylalanine, the CDR3 has 14 amino acids. Only the CDR3 region is kept as DNA, spanning 42 bases read in frame from base 1. CDR1 and CDR2 are read off the germline V gene as SGDLS and YYNGEE.